These T cell receptor beta chains were read from a single sample in a study of T cells after yellow fever vaccination. TCRdb re-called the 5' RACE reads through MiXCR, storing one row per CDR3 protein. The sample holds about 210,000 distinct CDR3 sequences; around 6.7% are singletons and the top ten take about 1%. The sample was CD4+ T cells sorted from PBMCs, taken on the day of the yellow fever booster vaccination. Receptors were obtained from a man aged 25-45 years who received the YFV17D yellow fever vaccine. The CDR3 runs from the conserved cysteine through the conserved F or W. Fields, in order: J gene, clone size, D gene, V gene, CDR3 DNA, CDR3 protein. The D gene is left open where the match is weak. Expanded clones are given a class, and other clones once, few, many or no size at all.

>TRBJ1-2|few|TRBD1|TRBV29-1
TGCAGCGTTGGATCGGAGACAGGGGGATATGGCTACACCTTC
CSVGSETGGYGYTF
>TRBJ1-3|few|.|TRBV20-1
TGCAGTGCCAGCCGTCAGTCCTCTGGAAACACCATATATTTT
CSASRQSSGNTIYF
>TRBJ1-5|.|.|TRBV7-2
TGTGCCAGCAGCTTGGAGGATCAGCCCCAGCATTTT
CASSLEDQPQHF
>TRBJ2-1|few|TRBD2|TRBV28
TGTGCCAGCAGTTTGGGCGGGAGGCGAACTGAGCAGTTCTTC
CASSLGGRRTEQFF
>TRBJ1-1|.|.|TRBV5-6
TGTGCCAGCAGCCCCCTCGGGGTAAAAAACACTGAAGATTTCTTT
CASSPLGVKNTEDFF
>TRBJ2-2|.|TRBD2|TRBV7-8
TGTGCCAGCAGCTTAATGGCTAGCGGGACCGGGGAGCTGTTTTTT
CASSLMASGTGELFF
>TRBJ1-6|.|.|TRBV7-6
TGTGCCAGCAGCGTTAACAGGAATTCACCCCTCCACTTT
CASSVNRNSPLHF
>TRBJ2-7|many|TRBD2|TRBV20-1
TGCAGTGCTAGTTTAGGACTAGCGGCCTCCTACGAGCAGTACTTC
CSASLGLAASYEQYF
>TRBJ2-7|few|TRBD2|TRBV30
TGTGCCTGGAATAGCGGGAGGGCAGGGCAGTACTTC
CAWNSGRAGQYF
>TRBJ2-3|.|.|TRBV7-9
TGTGCCAGCAGCTTAGCGGGAGGTATAGATACGCAGTATTTT
CASSLAGGIDTQYF
>TRBJ2-1|.|TRBD2|TRBV19
TGTGCCAGTAGTATGGAGCGGGAGAGATTGGGTAATGAGCAGTTCTTC
CASSMERERLGNEQFF
>TRBJ1-2|many|TRBD1|TRBV2
TGTGCCAGCAGTCTGACAGGGGGCTCGGATGGCTACACCTTC
CASSLTGGSDGYTF
>TRBJ2-1|many|.|TRBV5-6
TGTGCCAGCAGCTTGCGAGGGGGGTCCTACAATGAGCAGTTCTTC
CASSLRGGSYNEQFF
>TRBJ2-1|many|.|TRBV5-1
TGCGCCAGCAGCTTGGGGAGCGCCTCCTACAATGAGCAGTTCTTC
CASSLGSASYNEQFF
>TRBJ2-1|few|.|TRBV6-2/TRBV6-3
TGTGCCAGCAGGGGTCCGGGGCAGGGGTGGTATGAGCAGTTCTTC
CASRGPGQGWYEQFF
>TRBJ2-5|few|.|TRBV7-9
TGTGCCAGCAGCTTAGATCAAGTCGGGACCCAGTACTTC
CASSLDQVGTQYF
>TRBJ2-3|many|TRBD2|TRBV2
TGTGCCAGCAGACCGGGACTACGCCTCACAGATACGCAGTATTTT
CASRPGLRLTDTQYF
>TRBJ2-5|many|.|TRBV5-1
TGCGCCAGCAGCTTGGGTCTCGAAGAGACCCAGTACTTC
CASSLGLEETQYF
>TRBJ2-5|many|.|TRBV11-2
TGTGCCAGCAGCTATTTCAGGGGAGGAGAGACCCAGTACTTC
CASSYFRGGETQYF
>TRBJ1-3|few|.|TRBV11-2
TGTGCCAGCAGCCGGTCTCGGGGCAACTCTGGAAACACCATATATTTT
CASSRSRGNSGNTIYF
>TRBJ2-1|few|.|TRBV3-1
TGTGCCAGCAGCCCGCGACTAGTTCGGAATGAGCAGTTCTTC
CASSPRLVRNEQFF
>TRBJ2-1|few|.|TRBV5-1
TGCGCCAGCAGCGGGGGCAGCGGGACAACCTACAATGAGCAGTTCTTC
CASSGGSGTTYNEQFF
>TRBJ2-1|.|TRBD2|TRBV5-1
TGCGCCAGCAGCTTCCGGGACTACCCCTCCGCCCGGCAGAACAATGAGCAGTTCTTC
CASSFRDYPSARQNNEQFF